Reported below is one TCR beta chain. The PCR employed 60 Vbeta primers together with 13 Jbeta primers. Data came from immunoSEQ multiplex PCR; TCRdb stores just in-frame clones and leaves some out. The data contain around 150,000 clones, nearly 80% of them seen just once; the ten biggest clones take up 0.85% to 1%. CDR1 is MNHEY, CDR2 SVGAGI, per germline. V lost 8 bases to trimming and J lost 5 bases, with 10 bases between them. The CDR3 loop spans 12 amino acids. The data were obtained in a study of cytomegalovirus exposure and HLA in healthy donors. The chain links TRBV6-5 to TRBJ1-5, with a possible D match to TRBD1 (5 bases). The specimen was PBMCs. The TCR comes from a woman aged 50 to 60 in good health and CMV-seropositive. This chain's CDR3 is CASGNRYQPQHF. CDR3 bases: TGTGCCAGCGGTAACAGGTATCAGCCCCAGCATTTT.